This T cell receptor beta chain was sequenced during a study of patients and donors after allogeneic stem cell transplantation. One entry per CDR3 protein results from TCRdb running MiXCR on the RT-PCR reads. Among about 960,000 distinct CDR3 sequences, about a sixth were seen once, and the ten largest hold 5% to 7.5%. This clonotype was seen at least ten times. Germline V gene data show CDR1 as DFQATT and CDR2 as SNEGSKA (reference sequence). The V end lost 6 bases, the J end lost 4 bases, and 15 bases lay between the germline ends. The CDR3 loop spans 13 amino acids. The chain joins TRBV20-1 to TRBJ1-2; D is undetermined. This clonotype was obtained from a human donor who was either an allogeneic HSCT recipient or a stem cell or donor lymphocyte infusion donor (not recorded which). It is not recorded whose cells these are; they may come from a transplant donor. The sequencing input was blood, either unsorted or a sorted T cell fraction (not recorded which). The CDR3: CSAISEGGYGYTF. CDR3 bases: TGCAGTGCGATCTCCGAGGGCGGCTATGGCTACACCTTC.